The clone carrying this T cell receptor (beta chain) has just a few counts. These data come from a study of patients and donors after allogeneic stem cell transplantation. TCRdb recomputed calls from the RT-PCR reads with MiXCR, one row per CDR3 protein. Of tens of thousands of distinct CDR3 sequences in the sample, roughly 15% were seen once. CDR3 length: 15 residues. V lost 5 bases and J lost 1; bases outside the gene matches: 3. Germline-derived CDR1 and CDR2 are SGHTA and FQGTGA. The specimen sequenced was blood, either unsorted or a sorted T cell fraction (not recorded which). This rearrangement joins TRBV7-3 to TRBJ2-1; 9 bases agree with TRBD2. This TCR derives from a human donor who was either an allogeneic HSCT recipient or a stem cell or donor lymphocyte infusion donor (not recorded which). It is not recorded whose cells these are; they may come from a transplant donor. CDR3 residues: CASSPTSGSYNEQFF. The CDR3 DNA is TGTGCCAGCAGCCCTACTAGCGGGTCCTACAATGAGCAGTTCTTC.